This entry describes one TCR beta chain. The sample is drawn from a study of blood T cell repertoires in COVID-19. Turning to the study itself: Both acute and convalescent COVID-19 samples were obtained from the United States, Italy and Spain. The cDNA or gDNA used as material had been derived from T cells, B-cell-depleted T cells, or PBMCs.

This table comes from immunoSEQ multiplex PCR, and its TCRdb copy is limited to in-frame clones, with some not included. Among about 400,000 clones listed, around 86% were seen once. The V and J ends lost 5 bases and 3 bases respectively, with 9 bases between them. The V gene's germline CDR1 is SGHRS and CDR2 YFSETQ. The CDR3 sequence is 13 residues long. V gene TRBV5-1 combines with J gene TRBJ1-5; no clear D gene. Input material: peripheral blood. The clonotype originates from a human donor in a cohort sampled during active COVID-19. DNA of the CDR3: TGCGCCAGCAGTATCTATCCCAATCAGCCCCAGCATTTT. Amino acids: CASSIYPNQPQHF.